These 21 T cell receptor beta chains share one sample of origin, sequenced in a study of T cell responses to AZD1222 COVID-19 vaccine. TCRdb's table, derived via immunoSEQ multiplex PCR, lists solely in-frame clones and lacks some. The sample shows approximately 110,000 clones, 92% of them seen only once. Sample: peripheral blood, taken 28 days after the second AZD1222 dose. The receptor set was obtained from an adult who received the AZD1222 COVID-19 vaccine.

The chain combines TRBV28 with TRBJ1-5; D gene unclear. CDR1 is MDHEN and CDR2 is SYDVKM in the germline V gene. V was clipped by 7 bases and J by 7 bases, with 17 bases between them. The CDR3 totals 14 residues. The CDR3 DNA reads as TGTGCCAGCACCTGGAGGACGTACGAACAGCCCCAGCATTTT. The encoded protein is CASTWRTYEQPQHF.

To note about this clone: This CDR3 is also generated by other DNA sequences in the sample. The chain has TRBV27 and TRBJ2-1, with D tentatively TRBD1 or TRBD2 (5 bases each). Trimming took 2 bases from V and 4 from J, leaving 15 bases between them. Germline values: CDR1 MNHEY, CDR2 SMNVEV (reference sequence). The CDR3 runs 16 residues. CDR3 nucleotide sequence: TGTGCCAGCAGTTTAATTTCGGGGCAGGGATACAATGAGCAGTTCTTC. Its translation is CASSLISGQGYNEQFF.

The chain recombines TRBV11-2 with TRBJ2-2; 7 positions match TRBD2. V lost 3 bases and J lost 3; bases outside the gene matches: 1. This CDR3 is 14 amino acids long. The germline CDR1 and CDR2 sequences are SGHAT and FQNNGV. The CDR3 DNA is TGTGCCAGCAGCTTTGGGGGGGACACCGGGGAGCTGTTTTTT. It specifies CASSFGGDTGELFF.

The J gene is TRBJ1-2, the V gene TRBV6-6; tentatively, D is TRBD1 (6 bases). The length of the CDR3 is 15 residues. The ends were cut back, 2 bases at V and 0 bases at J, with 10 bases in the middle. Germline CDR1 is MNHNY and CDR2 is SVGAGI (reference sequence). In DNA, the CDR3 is TGTGCCAGCAGTTACCGGGACACCTCTAACTATGGCTACACCTTC. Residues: CASSYRDTSNYGYTF.

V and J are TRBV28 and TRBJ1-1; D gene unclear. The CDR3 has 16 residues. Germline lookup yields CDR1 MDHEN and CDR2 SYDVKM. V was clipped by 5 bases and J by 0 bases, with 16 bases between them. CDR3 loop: CASSPKFGKMNTEAFF. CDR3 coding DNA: TGTGCCAGCAGTCCAAAGTTCGGGAAAATGAACACTGAAGCTTTCTTT.

The CDR3 here is CASSLDSVLKETQYF. The CDR3 nucleotides are TGTGCCAGCAGCTTAGACAGCGTTTTAAAAGAGACCCAGTACTTC. The chain links TRBV7-2 to TRBJ2-5; D is unresolved. Germline V CDR1 and CDR2: SGHTA, FQGNSA. The CDR3 length is 15 residues. V lost 1 base to trimming and J lost 3 bases, with 12 bases between them.

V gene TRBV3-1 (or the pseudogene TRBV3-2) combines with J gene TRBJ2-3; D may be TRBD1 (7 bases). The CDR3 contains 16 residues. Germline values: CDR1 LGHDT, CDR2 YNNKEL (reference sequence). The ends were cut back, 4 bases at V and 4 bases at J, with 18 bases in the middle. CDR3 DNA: TGTGCCAGCAGCCCAGGGGGGAGTCGAACTTCAGATACGCAGTATTTT. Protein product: CASSPGGSRTSDTQYF.

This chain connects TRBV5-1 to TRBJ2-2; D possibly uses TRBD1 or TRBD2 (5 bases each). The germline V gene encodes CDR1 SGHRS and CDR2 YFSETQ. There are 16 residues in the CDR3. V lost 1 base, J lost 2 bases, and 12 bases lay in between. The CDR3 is CASSLSGQGNTGELFF. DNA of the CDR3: TGCGCCAGCAGCTTGTCGGGGCAGGGAAACACCGGGGAGCTGTTTTTT.

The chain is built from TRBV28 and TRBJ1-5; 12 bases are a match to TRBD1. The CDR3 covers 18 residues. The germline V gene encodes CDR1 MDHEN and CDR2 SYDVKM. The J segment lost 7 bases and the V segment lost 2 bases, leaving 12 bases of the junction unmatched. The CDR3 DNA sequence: TGTGCCAGCAGTTTAGCCGGGACAGGGGGCACCCGCTGGCAGCCCCAGCATTTT. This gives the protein CASSLAGTGGTRWQPQHF.

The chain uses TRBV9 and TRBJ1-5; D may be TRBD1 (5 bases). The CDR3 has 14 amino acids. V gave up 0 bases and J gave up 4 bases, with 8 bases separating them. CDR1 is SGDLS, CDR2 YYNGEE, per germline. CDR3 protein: CASSVEAGNQPQHF. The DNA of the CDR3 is TGTGCCAGCAGCGTAGAAGCAGGGAATCAGCCCCAGCATTTT. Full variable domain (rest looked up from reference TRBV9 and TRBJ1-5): DSGVTQTPKHLITATGQRVTLRCSPRSGDLSVYWYQQSLDQGLQFLIQYYNGEERAKGNILERFSAQQFPDLHSELNLSSLELGDSALYFCASSVEAGNQPQHFGDGTRLSIL.

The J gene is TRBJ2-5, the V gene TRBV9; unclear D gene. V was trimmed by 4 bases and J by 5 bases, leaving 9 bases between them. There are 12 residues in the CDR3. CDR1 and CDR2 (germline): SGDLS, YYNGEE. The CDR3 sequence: CASSPAGETQYF. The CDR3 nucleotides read TGTGCCAGCAGCCCCGCCGGGGAGACCCAGTACTTC.

CDR3 protein: CSVVFRGYEQYF. The CDR3 region has the DNA TGCAGCGTTGTATTCAGGGGCTACGAGCAGTACTTC. This sequence joins TRBV29-1 and TRBJ2-7; D might be TRBD1 (6 bases). V gave up 4 bases and J gave up 3 bases, with 10 bases separating them. This CDR3 is built from 12 residues. In germline, CDR1 is SQVTM, CDR2 ANQGSEA.

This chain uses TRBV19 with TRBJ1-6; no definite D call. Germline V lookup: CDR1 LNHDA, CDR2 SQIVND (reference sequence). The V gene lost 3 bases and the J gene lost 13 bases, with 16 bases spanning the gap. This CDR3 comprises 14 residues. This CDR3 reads CASSIDRSLAPLHF. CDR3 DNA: TGTGCCAGTAGTATTGACCGCAGTTTGGCGCCCCTCCACTTT.

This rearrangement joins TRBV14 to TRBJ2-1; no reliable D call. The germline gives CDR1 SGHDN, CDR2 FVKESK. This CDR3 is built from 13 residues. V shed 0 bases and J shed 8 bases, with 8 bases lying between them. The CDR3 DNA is TGTGCCAGCAGCCAAGATAGCCTTGATGAGCAGTTCTTC. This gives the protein CASSQDSLDEQFF.

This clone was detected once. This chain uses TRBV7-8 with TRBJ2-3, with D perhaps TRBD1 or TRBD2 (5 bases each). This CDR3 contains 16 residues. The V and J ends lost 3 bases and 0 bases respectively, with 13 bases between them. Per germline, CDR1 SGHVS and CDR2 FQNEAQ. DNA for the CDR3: TGTGCCAGCAGCTTCCAGACAGCGGATAGCACAGATACGCAGTATTTT. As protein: CASSFQTADSTDTQYF.

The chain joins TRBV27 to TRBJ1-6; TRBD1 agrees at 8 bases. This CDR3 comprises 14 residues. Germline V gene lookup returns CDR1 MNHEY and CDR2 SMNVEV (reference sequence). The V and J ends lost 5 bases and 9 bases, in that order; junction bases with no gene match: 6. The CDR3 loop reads CASSADRAFSPLHF. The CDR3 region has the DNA TGTGCCAGCAGTGCGGACAGGGCATTTTCACCCCTCCACTTT.

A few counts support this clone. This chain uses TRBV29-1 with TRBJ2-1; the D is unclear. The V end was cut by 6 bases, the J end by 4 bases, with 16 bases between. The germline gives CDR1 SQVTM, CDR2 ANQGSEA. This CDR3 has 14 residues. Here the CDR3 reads CSVDGPTEYNEQFF. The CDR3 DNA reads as TGCAGCGTCGACGGACCAACCGAATACAATGAGCAGTTCTTC.

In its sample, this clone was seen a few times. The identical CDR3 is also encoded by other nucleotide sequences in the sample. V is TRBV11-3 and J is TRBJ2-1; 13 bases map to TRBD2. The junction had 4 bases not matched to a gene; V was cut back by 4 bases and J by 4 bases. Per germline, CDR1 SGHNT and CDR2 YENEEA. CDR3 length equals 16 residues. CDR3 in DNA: TGTGCCAGCAGCTCCCGGACTAGCGGGAGTTACAATGAGCAGTTCTTC. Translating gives CASSSRTSGSYNEQFF.

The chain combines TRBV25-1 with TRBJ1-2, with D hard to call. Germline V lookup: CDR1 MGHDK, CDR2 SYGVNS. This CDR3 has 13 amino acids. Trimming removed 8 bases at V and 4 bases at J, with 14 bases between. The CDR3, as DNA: TGTGCCAGCCAGAAGGAGAATGTCTATGGCTACACCTTC. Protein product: CASQKENVYGYTF.

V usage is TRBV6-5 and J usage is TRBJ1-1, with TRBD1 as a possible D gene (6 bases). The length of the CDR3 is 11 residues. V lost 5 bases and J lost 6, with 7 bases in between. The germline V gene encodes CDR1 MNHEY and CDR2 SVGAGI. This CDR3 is CASSTGSEAFF. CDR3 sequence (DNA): TGTGCCAGCAGTACAGGGTCTGAAGCTTTCTTT.

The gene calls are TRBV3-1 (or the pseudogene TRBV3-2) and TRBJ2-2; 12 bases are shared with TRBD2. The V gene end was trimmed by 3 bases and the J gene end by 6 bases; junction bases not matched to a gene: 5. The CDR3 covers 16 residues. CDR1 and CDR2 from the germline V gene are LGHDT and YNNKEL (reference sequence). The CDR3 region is CASSQASGRGSGELFF. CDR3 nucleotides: TGTGCCAGCAGCCAGGCTAGCGGGAGGGGGTCCGGGGAGCTGTTTTTT.